This T cell receptor (beta chain) originates from a study of radiotherapy plus CTLA-4 blockade in lung cancer. At the level of the study: Objective responses arose in 18% of patients, and 25% to 40% experienced disease control. Study findings and constraints: Tumor-origin TCR clones grew in blood after radiotherapy plus ipilimumab. The best prediction of response reportedly came from early blood T cell clone dynamics, with interferon-beta.

Chemo-refractory metastatic non-small-cell lung cancer patients received focal radiation with ipilimumab CTLA-4 blockade. Here immunoSEQ multiplex PCR was the method, and the copy in TCRdb shows in-frame clones only, minus some. The sample comprises tens of thousands of clones, approximately 84% of which are singletons, and more than 2% rests with the top ten. In the case of this clone: Its antigen is unidentified.

This sample comprised peripheral blood, obtained from a patient treated with radiotherapy plus ipilimumab. The clonotype originates from a human donor with non-small cell lung cancer who had a partial response to radiotherapy plus ipilimumab.

CDR3 DNA sequence: TGTGCCAGCGGACTCGGGACAGGGGGTCAGCCCCAGCATTTT. It yields the protein CASGLGTGGQPQHF. This chain links TRBV4-2 with TRBJ1-5; 11 nucleotides align to TRBD1. The CDR3 has 14 amino acids. Germline V gives CDR1 LGHNA, CDR2 YNFKEQ. The junction had 6 bases not matched to a gene; V was cut back by 8 bases and J by 6 bases.